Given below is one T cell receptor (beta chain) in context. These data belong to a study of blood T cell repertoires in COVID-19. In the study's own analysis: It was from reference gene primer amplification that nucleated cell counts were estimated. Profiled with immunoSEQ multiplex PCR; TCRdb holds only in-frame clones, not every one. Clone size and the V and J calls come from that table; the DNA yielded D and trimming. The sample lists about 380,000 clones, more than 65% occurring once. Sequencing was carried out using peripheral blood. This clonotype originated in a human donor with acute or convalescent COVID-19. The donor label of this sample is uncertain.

This CDR3 reads CATSITWAKTGTGVRETQYF. The CDR3 DNA is TGTGCCACCAGCATAACATGGGCAAAGACCGGGACAGGGGTTCGAGAGACCCAGTACTTC. V usage is TRBV15 and J usage is TRBJ2-5; 10 positions agree with TRBD1. Per germline, CDR1 LNHNV and CDR2 YYDKDF (reference sequence). V trimming: 4 bases; J trimming: 4 bases; junction bases outside the gene matches: 21. The CDR3 sequence is 20 residues long.